This T cell receptor beta chain originates from a study of T cell clones after liver transplantation. Study at large: A pre-transplant mixed lymphocyte reaction with TCRbeta sequencing defined graft-donor-reactive clones followed in post-transplant blood. Without induction therapy, subjects received standard immunosuppression until 12-24 months post-transplant.

The CDR3 has 15 residues. Per the germline V gene, CDR1 is MNHNS and CDR2 is SASEGT. With V trimmed by 5 bases and J by 4 bases, 6 bases remained unmatched. Profiling relied on immunoSEQ multiplex PCR, and the TCRdb table lists in-frame clones only, not all of them. The data contain 40,000 to 55,000 clones, around 83% of them seen just once; the ten biggest clones take up about 2.6%. Thawed unstimulated PBMCs were FACS-sorted by CD3, CD4 and CD8 into two populations. This sequence originates from a human patient who received a liver transplant. Some T cells may have come from the graft donor. The genes are TRBV6-1 and TRBJ2-2; 8 positions match TRBD1. The sequences come from CD4+ T cells from blood, collected 24 months after liver transplant. The CDR3 nucleotides are TGTGCCAGCAGTCTCGGACAGGGAGGCACCGGGGAGCTGTTTTTT. This sequence encodes CASSLGQGGTGELFF.